This T cell receptor (beta chain) was captured by sequencing in a study of OX40 agonist ivuxolimab in advanced cancers. Looking at the study overall: With a range of roughly 23 to 90, age averaged roughly 60 years, and 75% to 90% were male.

Measured with immunoSEQ multiplex PCR; TCRdb has only the in-frame clones, and not every one. The repertoire has fewer than 90,000 clones, almost 90% of them found once; the top ten carry approximately 2.5%. This CDR3 spans 14 amino acids. Germline CDR1 reads LGHNA; CDR2 reads YNFKEQ. Trimming removed 2 bases from V and 5 bases from J, with 7 bases in between. Specimen: CD4+ or CD8+ T cells sorted from blood, collected in a trial of the OX40 agonist ivuxolimab. The chain joins TRBV4-2 to TRBJ1-6, with a weak D call TRBD1 (5 bases). This TCR came from an adult with an advanced solid tumor such as melanoma, head and neck, liver or kidney cancer. In DNA, the CDR3 is TGTGCCAGCAGCCAAAGACAGAATAATTCACCCCTCCACTTT. Translating gives CASSQRQNNSPLHF.